This T cell receptor (beta chain) was profiled in a study of glioma-infiltrating T cells. TCR alpha and beta CDR3 regions were amplified from RNA using iRepertoire nested multiplex PCR. Each CDR3 protein gets one entry after TCRdb re-called the multiplex PCR reads with MiXCR. Of around 93,000 distinct CDR3 sequences in the sample, roughly 40% were seen once. With 5 bases removed from V and 6 bases from J, the gap between germline ends came to 10 bases. The CDR3 is made up of 13 amino acids. CDR1 is SNHLY and CDR2 is FYNNEI in the germline V gene. This clonotype was observed many times. The specimen sequenced was glioma tissue, nonneoplastic brain tissue, or PBMCs (not recorded which). V usage is TRBV2 and J usage is TRBJ2-2; a weak D match, TRBD1 (5 bases). The receptor was derived from a human donor with low-grade glioma or glioblastoma, undergoing nonglioma brain surgery, or in good health (not recorded which). In DNA, the CDR3 is TGTGCCAGCAGTAAAGGACACCCCGGGGAGCTGTTTTTT. Amino acid sequence: CASSKGHPGELFF. Supplemented by reference TRBV2 and TRBJ2-2, the full variable domain reads EPEVTQTPSHQVTQMGQEVILRCVPISNHLYFYWYRQILGQKVEFLVSFYNNEISEKSEIFDDQFSVERPDGSNFTLKIRSTKLEDSAMYFCASSKGHPGELFFGEGSRLTVL.